These 7 T cell receptor beta chains were sequenced from one sample in a study of fetal regulatory T cell absence and autoimmunity. Here immunoSEQ multiplex PCR was the method, and the copy in TCRdb shows in-frame clones only, minus some. The data show 85,000 to 100,000 clones, 55% to 75% seen once. The specimen sequenced was pancreas tissue. These receptor sequences come from a male donor with IPEX syndrome.

The rearrangement links TRBV5-1 to TRBJ2-1, with 14 bases identical to TRBD2. The junction had 9 bases not matched to a gene; V was cut back by 4 bases and J by 0 bases. The CDR3 contains 19 residues. CDR1 and CDR2 from the germline V gene are SGHRS and YFSETQ. In DNA form, the CDR3 reads TGCGCCAGCAGCCTGGGACTAGCGGGGGCGCTGAGCTCCTACAATGAGCAGTTCTTC. As protein: CASSLGLAGALSSYNEQFF.

The CDR3 reads CASSLVVSAVVSLPGELFF. CDR3 sequence (DNA): TGCGCCAGCAGCTTGGTAGTATCGGCGGTGGTTTCTTTACCCGGGGAGCTGTTTTTT. J is TRBJ2-2 and V is TRBV5-1; D unclear. The CDR3 runs to 19 residues. V was pared by 0 bases and J by 6 bases, with 24 bases between. Germline CDR1 SGHRS, CDR2 YFSETQ.

This clone has just one count. V gene TRBV5-6 combines with J gene TRBJ2-1; 8 bases map to TRBD2. Per germline, CDR1 SGHDT and CDR2 YYEEEE. V dropped 1 base and J dropped 4; count of bases not matched to a gene: 13. CDR3 length equals 18 residues. The CDR3 loop is CASSLYSGELARYNEQFF. The DNA for the CDR3 is TGTGCCAGCAGCTTGTATAGCGGGGAACTAGCGCGATACAATGAGCAGTTCTTC.

This clone was observed a handful of times. This chain uses TRBV5-6 with TRBJ2-7; the D is unclear. Germline values: CDR1 SGHDT, CDR2 YYEEEE. The V end was cut by 2 bases, the J end by 3 bases, with 6 bases between. CDR3 length: 12 amino acids. In DNA form, the CDR3 reads TGTGCCAGCAGCTTTCTGCACTACGAGCAGTACTTC. The encoded protein is CASSFLHYEQYF.

The V gene is TRBV10-3, the J gene TRBJ1-1, with D unclear. The germline V and J ends were trimmed by 8 bases and 1 base, with 8 bases remaining between them. CDR1 is ENHRY and CDR2 is SYGVKD in the germline V gene. CDR3 size: 12 residues. DNA of the CDR3: TGTGCCATCGGGTGGGGGAACACTGAAGCTTTCTTT. This encodes CAIGWGNTEAFF.

The CDR3 here is CASSAILAATKNIQYF. The CDR3 bases are TGCGCCAGCAGCGCCATACTAGCGGCCACAAAAAACATTCAGTACTTC. The V call is TRBV4-1, the J call TRBJ2-4, with TRBD2 matching over 8 bases. Germline V gives CDR1 MGHRA, CDR2 YSYEKL. The CDR3 loop spans 16 amino acids. Trimming cost V 5 bases and J 4 bases; bases outside gene matches: 10.

The CDR3 loop reads CASSPTSGTTYNEQFF. CDR3 nucleotides: TGCGCCAGCAGCCCCACTAGCGGGACCACCTACAATGAGCAGTTCTTC. V and J are TRBV5-1 and TRBJ2-1, with 10 positions matching TRBD2. V lost 4 bases, J lost 2 bases, and 6 bases stayed unmatched. The CDR3 sequence is 16 residues long. CDR1 and CDR2 (germline): SGHRS, YFSETQ. Combining the CDR3 with reference TRBV5-1 and TRBJ2-1 gives the whole variable domain KAGVTQTPRYLIKTRGQQVTLSCSPISGHRSVSWYQQTPGQGLQFLFEYFSETQRNKGNFPGRFSGRQFSNSRSEMNVSTLELGDSALYLCASSPTSGTTYNEQFFGPGTRLTVL.